Listed below are T cell receptor beta chains from one sample, sequenced in a study of patients and donors after allogeneic stem cell transplantation. Each CDR3 protein gets one entry after TCRdb re-called the RT-PCR reads with MiXCR. The table has 800,000 to 1,000,000 distinct CDR3 sequences, under 20% seen once. Sequencing was done on a sample of blood, either unsorted or a sorted T cell fraction (not recorded which). The receptors shown here come from a human donor who was either an allogeneic HSCT recipient or a stem cell or donor lymphocyte infusion donor (not recorded which). It is not recorded whose cells these are; they may come from a transplant donor. CDR3s include the opening cysteine and the closing phenylalanine or tryptophan. The D gene is left open where the match is weak. The size entry is marked missing in some rows and otherwise reads once, few, many or a size class.

V gene: TRBV9
D gene: NA
J gene: TRBJ2-1
clone size: many
CDR3 protein: CASSVGPSYNEQFF
CDR3 DNA: TGTGCCAGCAGCGTAGGCCCCTCCTACAATGAGCAGTTCTTC

V gene: TRBV7-2
D gene: NA
J gene: TRBJ2-5
clone size: many
CDR3 protein: CASSLSGLQETQYF
CDR3 DNA: TGTGCCAGCAGTTTATCTGGACTCCAAGAGACCCAGTACTTC

V gene: TRBV24-1
D gene: TRBD2
J gene: TRBJ2-4
clone size: few
CDR3 protein: CATSDSPSGRAHIQYF
CDR3 DNA: TGTGCCACCAGTGATTCACCTAGCGGGAGAGCCCACATTCAGTACTTC

V gene: TRBV5-1
D gene: TRBD2
J gene: TRBJ2-7
clone size: few
CDR3 protein: CASSPRGSGRFSSYEQYF
CDR3 DNA: TGCGCCAGCAGCCCACGAGGGAGCGGGAGGTTTAGCTCCTACGAGCAGTACTTC

V gene: TRBV20-1
D gene: NA
J gene: TRBJ2-3
clone size: few
CDR3 protein: CSARDQGVDTQYF
CDR3 DNA: TGCAGTGCTAGAGATCAAGGAGTGGATACGCAGTATTTT

V gene: TRBV3-1
D gene: NA
J gene: TRBJ2-3
clone size: NA
CDR3 protein: CASSPLYRDVSTDTQYF
CDR3 DNA: TGTGCCAGCAGTCCACTATACCGGGACGTCAGCACAGATACGCAGTATTTT

V gene: TRBV12-3/TRBV12-4
D gene: NA
J gene: TRBJ2-7
clone size: few
CDR3 protein: CASSLRSGGPYEQYF
CDR3 DNA: TGTGCCAGCAGTTTAAGGTCGGGGGGCCCCTACGAGCAGTACTTC

V gene: TRBV12-3/TRBV12-4
D gene: NA
J gene: TRBJ2-1
clone size: few
CDR3 protein: CASSPKDRSSYNEQFF
CDR3 DNA: TGTGCCAGCAGTCCTAAAGACAGGTCGTCCTACAATGAGCAGTTCTTC

V gene: TRBV20-1
D gene: NA
J gene: TRBJ1-3
clone size: few
CDR3 protein: CSAIRGGSGNTIYF
CDR3 DNA: TGCAGTGCTATCCGAGGGGGCTCTGGAAACACCATATATTTT

V gene: TRBV12-3/TRBV12-4
D gene: TRBD1
J gene: TRBJ2-4
clone size: few
CDR3 protein: CASSLAGGTGVRIQYF
CDR3 DNA: TGTGCCAGCAGTTTAGCGGGGGGGACAGGGGTAAGGATTCAGTACTTC

V gene: TRBV30
D gene: NA
J gene: TRBJ1-2
clone size: few
CDR3 protein: CAWSVRLGDGYTF
CDR3 DNA: TGTGCCTGGAGTGTACGGCTGGGAGATGGCTACACCTTC

V gene: TRBV6-2/TRBV6-3
D gene: TRBD1
J gene: TRBJ1-2
clone size: NA
CDR3 protein: CASITTGTAYGYTF
CDR3 DNA: TGTGCCAGCATTACCACCGGGACAGCCTATGGCTACACCTTC

V gene: TRBV4-3
D gene: TRBD1
J gene: TRBJ1-2
clone size: NA
CDR3 protein: CASSQDSTGRGYGYTF
CDR3 DNA: TGCGCCAGCAGCCAAGATTCGACAGGGAGGGGCTATGGCTACACCTTC

V gene: TRBV7-9
D gene: TRBD1
J gene: TRBJ1-2
clone size: once
CDR3 protein: CASRPRQGVVYGYTF
CDR3 DNA: TGTGCCAGCAGACCACGACAGGGAGTTGTCTATGGCTACACCTTC

V gene: TRBV10-3
D gene: TRBD1
J gene: TRBJ1-5
clone size: many
CDR3 protein: CASGQGTNQPQHF
CDR3 DNA: TGTGCCAGTGGACAGGGGACTAATCAGCCCCAGCATTTT

V gene: TRBV6-5
D gene: NA
J gene: TRBJ1-6
clone size: few
CDR3 protein: CASSYEGSNSPLHF
CDR3 DNA: TGTGCCAGCAGTTACGAGGGTTCCAATTCACCCCTCCACTTT

V gene: TRBV20-1
D gene: NA
J gene: TRBJ2-7
clone size: NA
CDR3 protein: CSARRAGQTSRGYEQYF
CDR3 DNA: TGCAGTGCTAGAAGGGCAGGCCAAACTAGCAGGGGCTACGAGCAGTACTTC

V gene: TRBV20-1
D gene: NA
J gene: TRBJ1-1
clone size: few
CDR3 protein: CSASRRGSEAFF
CDR3 DNA: TGCAGTGCTAGTCGCAGGGGAAGTGAAGCTTTCTTT

V gene: TRBV7-2
D gene: NA
J gene: TRBJ2-2
clone size: few
CDR3 protein: CASSPIGGVTGELFF
CDR3 DNA: TGTGCCAGCAGCCCAATAGGGGGGGTAACCGGGGAGCTGTTTTTT

V gene: TRBV29-1
D gene: NA
J gene: TRBJ1-2
clone size: few
CDR3 protein: CSVTVGGYGYTF
CDR3 DNA: TGCAGCGTTACCGTGGGCGGCTATGGCTACACCTTC

V gene: TRBV6-2/TRBV6-3
D gene: NA
J gene: TRBJ1-2
clone size: NA
CDR3 protein: CASSSAGTQTGNTF
CDR3 DNA: TGTGCCAGCAGTTCAGCCGGGACGCAAACGGGAAACACCTTC

V gene: TRBV4-2
D gene: TRBD2
J gene: TRBJ2-7
clone size: NA
CDR3 protein: CASSQDWAGGNYEQYF
CDR3 DNA: TGTGCCAGCAGCCAAGATTGGGCGGGGGGTAACTACGAGCAGTACTTC

V gene: TRBV6-2/TRBV6-3
D gene: TRBD2
J gene: TRBJ2-2
clone size: NA
CDR3 protein: CASSWLGLAGANTGELFF
CDR3 DNA: TGTGCCAGCAGTTGGTTAGGACTAGCGGGCGCGAACACCGGGGAGCTGTTTTTT

V gene: TRBV29-1
D gene: TRBD2
J gene: TRBJ2-7
clone size: few
CDR3 protein: CSVESPSGTIYEQYF
CDR3 DNA: TGCAGCGTTGAGTCTCCTAGCGGGACTATCTACGAGCAGTACTTC

V gene: TRBV12-5
D gene: NA
J gene: TRBJ1-1
clone size: NA
CDR3 protein: CASGRLDHTEAFF
CDR3 DNA: TGTGCTAGTGGTCGCCTGGATCACACTGAAGCTTTCTTT

V gene: TRBV12-3/TRBV12-4
D gene: TRBD1
J gene: TRBJ1-6
clone size: few
CDR3 protein: CASSLDKGARSPLHF
CDR3 DNA: TGTGCCAGCAGTTTAGATAAGGGGGCAAGGTCACCCCTCCACTTT

V gene: TRBV6-1
D gene: NA
J gene: TRBJ1-4
clone size: few
CDR3 protein: CASRGIATNEKLFF
CDR3 DNA: TGTGCGAGCCGGGGGATTGCAACTAATGAAAAACTGTTTTTT

V gene: TRBV3-1
D gene: NA
J gene: TRBJ2-7
clone size: few
CDR3 protein: CASSQVAHEQYF
CDR3 DNA: TGCGCCAGCAGCCAAGTCGCCCACGAGCAGTACTTC

V gene: TRBV12-3/TRBV12-4
D gene: NA
J gene: TRBJ1-1
clone size: few
CDR3 protein: CASVLKGLNTEAFF
CDR3 DNA: TGTGCCAGCGTTTTAAAAGGGCTCAACACTGAAGCTTTCTTT

V gene: TRBV20-1
D gene: NA
J gene: TRBJ1-1
clone size: few
CDR3 protein: CSARPEGNLNTEAFF
CDR3 DNA: TGCAGTGCCAGGCCCGAGGGTAATTTGAACACTGAAGCTTTCTTT

V gene: TRBV6-5
D gene: NA
J gene: TRBJ2-1
clone size: NA
CDR3 protein: CASSSQSLARSYNEQFF
CDR3 DNA: TGTGCCAGCAGTTCCCAATCACTAGCCCGCTCCTACAATGAGCAGTTCTTC

V gene: TRBV5-1
D gene: NA
J gene: TRBJ1-1
clone size: NA
CDR3 protein: CARKQEEDTEAFF
CDR3 DNA: TGCGCCCGAAAACAGGAAGAGGACACTGAAGCTTTCTTT

V gene: TRBV27
D gene: TRBD1
J gene: TRBJ1-6
clone size: few
CDR3 protein: CASTDGTGSGLSYNSPLHF
CDR3 DNA: TGTGCCAGCACCGACGGGACAGGGAGCGGTCTCTCCTATAATTCACCCCTCCACTTT

V gene: TRBV20-1
D gene: TRBD2
J gene: TRBJ2-2
clone size: few
CDR3 protein: CSARDFRTSGNTGELFF
CDR3 DNA: TGCAGTGCTAGGGACTTTCGGACTAGCGGGAACACCGGGGAGCTGTTTTTT

V gene: TRBV6-5
D gene: NA
J gene: TRBJ2-3
clone size: NA
CDR3 protein: CASSYGGSGPRADTQYF
CDR3 DNA: TGTGCCAGCAGTTACGGAGGGTCAGGCCCCAGGGCAGATACGCAGTATTTT

V gene: TRBV20-1
D gene: NA
J gene: TRBJ1-2
clone size: few
CDR3 protein: CSARDEGHWYGYTF
CDR3 DNA: TGCAGTGCTAGAGATGAGGGGCACTGGTATGGCTACACCTTC

V gene: TRBV6-1
D gene: TRBD1
J gene: TRBJ2-3
clone size: NA
CDR3 protein: CASSAAGTGVYTQYF
CDR3 DNA: TGTGCCAGCAGTGCCGCCGGGACAGGGGTTTATACGCAGTATTTT

V gene: TRBV6-1
D gene: NA
J gene: TRBJ2-5
clone size: few
CDR3 protein: CASRNEGETQYF
CDR3 DNA: TGTGCCAGCAGGAACGAGGGAGAGACCCAGTACTTC

V gene: TRBV20-1
D gene: NA
J gene: TRBJ1-5
clone size: NA
CDR3 protein: CSATGGPEGPRSNQPQHF
CDR3 DNA: TGCAGTGCAACTGGGGGACCGGAGGGTCCACGGAGCAATCAGCCCCAGCATTTT

V gene: TRBV7-2
D gene: TRBD2
J gene: TRBJ2-3
clone size: NA
CDR3 protein: CCSGGPWTDTQYF
CDR3 DNA: TGCTGTAGCGGGGGGCCGTGGACAGATACGCAGTATTTT

V gene: TRBV12-3/TRBV12-4
D gene: TRBD2
J gene: TRBJ2-4
clone size: NA
CDR3 protein: CASSLRLSGLLKNIQYF
CDR3 DNA: TGTGCCAGCAGTTTGCGGCTTAGCGGGCTACTGAAAAACATTCAGTACTTC

V gene: TRBV7-2
D gene: NA
J gene: TRBJ1-2
clone size: NA
CDR3 protein: CASSTTQGNYGYTF
CDR3 DNA: TGTGCCAGCAGCACCACCCAGGGGAACTATGGCTACACCTTC

V gene: TRBV24-1
D gene: NA
J gene: TRBJ2-2
clone size: NA
CDR3 protein: CATSEGTRLELFF
CDR3 DNA: TGTGCCACCAGTGAAGGGACACGCCTAGAGCTGTTTTTT